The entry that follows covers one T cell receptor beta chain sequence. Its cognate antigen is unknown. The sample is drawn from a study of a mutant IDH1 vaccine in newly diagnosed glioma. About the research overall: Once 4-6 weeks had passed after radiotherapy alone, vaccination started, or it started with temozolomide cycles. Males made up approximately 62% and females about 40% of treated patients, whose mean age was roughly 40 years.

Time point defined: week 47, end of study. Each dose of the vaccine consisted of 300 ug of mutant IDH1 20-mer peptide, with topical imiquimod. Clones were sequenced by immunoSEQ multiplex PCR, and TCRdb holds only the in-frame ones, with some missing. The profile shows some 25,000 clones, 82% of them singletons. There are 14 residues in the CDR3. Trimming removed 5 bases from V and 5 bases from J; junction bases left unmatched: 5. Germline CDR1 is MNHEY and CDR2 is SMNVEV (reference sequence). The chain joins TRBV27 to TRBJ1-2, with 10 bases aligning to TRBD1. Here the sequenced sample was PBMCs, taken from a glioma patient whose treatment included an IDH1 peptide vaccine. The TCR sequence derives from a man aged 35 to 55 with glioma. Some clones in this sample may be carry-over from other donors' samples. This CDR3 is CASSLDRGQYGYTF. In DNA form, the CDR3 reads TGTGCCAGCAGTCTAGACAGGGGGCAATATGGCTACACCTTC.